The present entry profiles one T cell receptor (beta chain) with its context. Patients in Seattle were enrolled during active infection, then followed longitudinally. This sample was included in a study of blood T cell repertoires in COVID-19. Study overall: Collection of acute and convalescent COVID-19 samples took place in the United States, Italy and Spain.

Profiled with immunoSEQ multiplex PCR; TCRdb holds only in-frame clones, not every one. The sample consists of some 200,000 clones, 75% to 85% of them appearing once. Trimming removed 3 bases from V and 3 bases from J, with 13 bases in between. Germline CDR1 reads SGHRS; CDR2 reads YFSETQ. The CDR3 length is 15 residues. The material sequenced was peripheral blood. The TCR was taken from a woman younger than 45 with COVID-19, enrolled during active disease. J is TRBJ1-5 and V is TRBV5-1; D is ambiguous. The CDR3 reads CASSSTGLPNQPQHF. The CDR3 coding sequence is TGCGCCAGCAGCTCGACCGGACTGCCCAATCAGCCCCAGCATTTT.